This paragraph covers one T cell receptor (beta chain) sequence. Its antigen is unidentified. This sample was included in a study of cytomegalovirus exposure and HLA in healthy donors. Background on the study: An analysis done earlier identified more than 90 million unique TCR beta sequences from about 179 million T cells.

Each donor was healthy, and each was a bone marrow donor. The PCR made use of 60 Vbeta and 13 Jbeta primers. Profiling relied on immunoSEQ multiplex PCR, and the TCRdb table lists in-frame clones only, not all of them. The table has about 200,000 clones, less than 80% seen once. V lost 6 bases and J 2 bases, leaving 18 bases between the germline ends. Germline V lookup: CDR1 MNHEY, CDR2 SVGAGI. The CDR3 length is 16 residues. General study results and limits: Owing to their indistinguishability, certain V segments, notably TRBV6-2 and TRBV6-3, were excluded. In an earlier analysis, productive rearrangement rates for most beta V segments clustered near 87% or 30%.

The receptor's source is a girl under 10 years old in good health and CMV-seronegative. The chain employs TRBV6-5 and TRBJ2-3; D is possibly TRBD2 (5 bases). The specimen sequenced was PBMCs. CDR3 in DNA: TGTGCCAGCAGCTACACCGGGATAACCTCCACAGATACGCAGTATTTT. Translation gives CASSYTGITSTDTQYF.